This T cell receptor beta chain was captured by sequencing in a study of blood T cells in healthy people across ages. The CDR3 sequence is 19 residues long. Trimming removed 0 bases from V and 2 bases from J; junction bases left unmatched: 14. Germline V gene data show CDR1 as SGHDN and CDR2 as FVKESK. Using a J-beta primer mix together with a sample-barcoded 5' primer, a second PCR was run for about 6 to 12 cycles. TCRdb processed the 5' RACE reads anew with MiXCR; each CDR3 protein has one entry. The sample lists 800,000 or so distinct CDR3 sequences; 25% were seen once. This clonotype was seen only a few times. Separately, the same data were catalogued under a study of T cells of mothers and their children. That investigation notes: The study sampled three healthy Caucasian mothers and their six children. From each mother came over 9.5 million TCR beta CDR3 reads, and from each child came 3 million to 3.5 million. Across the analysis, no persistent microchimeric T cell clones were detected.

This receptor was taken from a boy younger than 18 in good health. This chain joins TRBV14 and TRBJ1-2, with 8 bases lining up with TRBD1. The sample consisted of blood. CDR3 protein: CASSQDIPGQVVRNYGYTF. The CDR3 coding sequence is TGTGCCAGCAGCCAAGATATTCCGGGACAGGTGGTACGAAACTATGGCTACACCTTC.